These 31 T cell receptor beta chains originate from one sample sequenced in a study of post-analysis software for immune sequencing data. Findings and limits, study-wide: A few TRBV segments, TRBV5-6, TRBV5-1 and TRBV20-1 among them, were found more frequent in patients than controls.

Unique molecular identifiers tagged the TCR beta cDNA libraries. One entry per CDR3 protein results from TCRdb running MiXCR on the PCR reads. The repertoire consists of about 770,000 distinct CDR3 sequences, with roughly 46% occurring once and the leading ten covering 4.9%. Which antigens these TCRs recognize remains unknown. Sequencing input: blood. The receptors were sampled from a girl aged 10-17 years with multiple sclerosis.

This chain uses TRBV7-6 with TRBJ1-4, with D hard to call. The CDR3 has 13 amino acids. V lost 2 bases to trimming and J lost 7 bases, with 8 bases between them. The germline gives CDR1 SGHVS, CDR2 FNYEAQ. As DNA, the CDR3 is TGTGCCAGCAGCTTAACGTTAGTTGAAAAACTGTTTTTT. As protein: CASSLTLVEKLFF.

This clonotype was observed a handful of times. The chain employs TRBV20-1 and TRBJ2-5; the match to TRBD2 covers 12 bases. Germline V gene sequence: CDR1 DFQATT, CDR2 SNEGSKA (reference sequence). The CDR3 covers 13 residues. The V segment lost 8 bases and the J segment 5 bases; nucleotides outside the gene matches: 6. Here the CDR3 DNA reads TGCAGTTCATCTAGCGGGAGGGGGGAGACCCAGTACTTC. Amino acid sequence: CSSSSGRGETQYF.

The rearrangement links TRBV12-3 or TRBV12-4 to TRBJ2-1; the match to TRBD2 covers 11 bases. The J call may be in error: the DNA end matches TRBJ2-7 better. The CDR3 consists of 17 residues. DNA for the CDR3: TGTGCCAGCAGTTTGGGACTAGCGGAGTACCGCGGGGACGAGCAGTACTTC. It is translated as CASSLGLAEYRGDEQYF.

Details on this clonotype: A read error may be the cause here, since a much bigger clone is one base away. V and J are TRBV7-2 and TRBJ2-7; the match to TRBD1 covers 7 bases. CDR3 length equals 14 residues. CDR1 SGHTA and CDR2 FQGNSA come from the germline V gene. Written as DNA, the CDR3 is TGTGCCAGCGGCTTAGGGCAGGGGGTTTACGAGCAGTACTTC. Translated: CASGLGQGVYEQYF.

This clonotype was recorded a few times. V and J are TRBV18 and TRBJ2-2; 8 nucleotides agree with TRBD1. The CDR3 covers 15 residues. Germline-derived CDR1 and CDR2 are KGHSH and LQKENI. With V trimmed by 6 bases and J by 2 bases, 5 bases remained unmatched. The CDR3 DNA reads as TGTGCCAGCTCGTCGGACAGGGCTAACACCGGGGAGCTGTTTTTT. Residues: CASSSDRANTGELFF.

V usage is TRBV7-3 and J usage is TRBJ1-1; possible D gene TRBD1, 6 bases. The CDR3 spans 13 residues. The ends were cut back, 6 bases at V and 3 bases at J, with 11 bases in the middle. Germline V gene lookup returns CDR1 SGHTA and CDR2 FQGTGA. The chain's CDR3 is CASRATGYTEAFF. The CDR3 region has the DNA TGTGCCAGCAGAGCCACAGGGTACACTGAAGCTTTCTTT.

This clonotype has only a few counts. V usage is TRBV7-9 and J usage is TRBJ2-5; D call uncertain. The CDR3 is made up of 15 amino acids. CDR1 is SEHNR and CDR2 is FQNEAQ in the germline V gene (reference sequence). V lost 2 bases to trimming and J lost 2 bases, with 12 bases between them. CDR3 DNA sequence: TGTGCCAGCAGCTTATGGGCTAGGCGGCAAGAGACCCAGTACTTC. Residues: CASSLWARRQETQYF.

The genes are TRBV6-5 and TRBJ2-3, with 10 positions matching TRBD2. The CDR3 covers 19 residues. CDR1 and CDR2 (germline): MNHEY, SVGAGI. The V gene end was trimmed by 0 bases and the J gene end by 0 bases; junction bases not matched to a gene: 9. CDR3 DNA sequence: TGTGCCAGCAGTTACTCGGGAGTAGCGGGAGGAGCTAGCACAGATACGCAGTATTTT. Protein product: CASSYSGVAGGASTDTQYF.

The gene calls are TRBV12-3 or TRBV12-4 and TRBJ2-5, with TRBD2 as a possible D gene (6 bases). The CDR3 extends over 11 amino acids. Trimming cost V 4 bases and J 11 bases, with 11 bases left between them. The CDR3 protein is CASSSSGGQYF. The CDR3 bases are TGTGCCAGCAGTTCCTCCGGAGGGCAGTACTTC.

This clonotype was seen a few times. The chain uses TRBV10-3 and TRBJ1-1; D gene uncertain. The ends were cut back, 1 base at V and 4 bases at J, with 10 bases in the middle. The CDR3 has 14 residues. Germline V lookup: CDR1 ENHRY, CDR2 SYGVKD. The DNA for the CDR3 is TGTGCCATCAGTGAGTTTAGGGTCGGCACTGAAGCTTTCTTT. This translates into CAISEFRVGTEAFF.

The chain joins TRBV14 to TRBJ1-4; a weak D match, TRBD1 (5 bases). Germline CDR1 reads SGHDN; CDR2 reads FVKESK. Trimming removed 10 bases from V and 5 bases from J, with 14 bases in between. The CDR3 is made up of 13 amino acids. Here the CDR3 reads CANLHRSNEKLFF. The CDR3 DNA reads as TGTGCCAACCTGCACAGGTCGAATGAAAAACTGTTTTTT.

The rearrangement uses TRBV9 and TRBJ1-1; perhaps TRBD1 as D (5 bases). V was shortened by 0 bases and J by 4 bases, with 7 bases between the two germline ends. The germline gives CDR1 SGDLS, CDR2 YYNGEE. This CDR3 is 13 amino acids long. CDR3 sequence reads: CASSVDDSTEAFF. DNA of the CDR3: TGTGCCAGCAGCGTAGACGACAGCACTGAAGCTTTCTTT.

The chain employs TRBV6-1 and TRBJ1-1; the D gene is possibly TRBD1 (6 bases). The length of the CDR3 is 17 residues. Trimming shortened V by 7 bases and J by 1 base, and 22 bases separated the two germline ends. Germline values: CDR1 MNHNS, CDR2 SASEGT. The DNA for the CDR3 is TGTGCCAGCACCCTAGGAGGTTCGGACAGAAAGAACACTGAAGCTTTCTTT. Its protein product is CASTLGGSDRKNTEAFF.

The chain combines TRBV6-2 or TRBV6-3 with TRBJ1-5; 9 positions match TRBD1. The CDR3 length is 16 residues. CDR1 and CDR2 from the germline V gene are MNHEY and SVGEGT. V shed 3 bases, J shed 4 bases, and the junction held 7 bases outside the gene matches. Here the CDR3 reads CASSYPGQGGNQPQHF. The CDR3 DNA reads as TGTGCCAGCAGTTATCCGGGACAGGGAGGAAATCAGCCCCAGCATTTT.

Only a few counts were recorded for this clonotype. V usage is TRBV7-2 and J usage is TRBJ2-3; perhaps TRBD1 as D (6 bases). The germline V gene has CDR1 SGHTA and CDR2 FQGNSA. The CDR3 consists of 15 residues. V was pared by 7 bases and J by 8 bases, with 22 bases between. In DNA, the CDR3 is TGTGCCAGCAACTATGGAGCGCACGAAGGGGGTACGCAGTATTTT. Translated, it gives CASNYGAHEGGTQYF.

This clonotype appeared a few times. This chain connects TRBV6-1 to TRBJ1-2, with D perhaps TRBD1 (5 bases). V was pared by 3 bases and J by 4 bases, with 18 bases between. This CDR3 region has 16 residues. Germline V gives CDR1 MNHNS, CDR2 SASEGT. CDR3 sequence reads: CASSDWGDPVGYGYTF. The CDR3 DNA sequence: TGTGCCAGCAGTGATTGGGGCGATCCGGTCGGCTATGGCTACACCTTC.

This chain links TRBV28 with TRBJ1-2; 8 bases line up with TRBD1. The CDR3 has 17 residues. Germline CDR1 and CDR2: MDHEN and SYDVKM. J gave up 4 bases and V 5 bases, and 15 bases lay outside the gene matches. The CDR3 DNA is TGTGCCAGCAGTCTATCCTTAGACAGGGGTGGGTTCTATGGCTACACCTTC. The encoded protein is CASSLSLDRGGFYGYTF.

This clonotype has more than one count but fewer than ten. The chain carries TRBV12-3 or TRBV12-4 and TRBJ2-5, with a tentative D call TRBD1 (5 bases). V dropped 5 bases and J dropped 7 bases, with 14 bases sitting between them. The CDR3 loop spans 13 amino acids. The CDR3 here is CASSLEDKGTQYF. As DNA, the CDR3 is TGTGCCAGCAGTCTCGAGGACAAGGGGACCCAGTACTTC.

This clonotype was found once. At one boundary the junction diverges from the germline segment, which might be a read error. The rearrangement joins TRBV7-9 to TRBJ1-4; TRBD1 matches at 8 bases. CDR1 and CDR2 from the germline V gene are SEHNR and FQNEAQ (reference sequence). CDR3 length: 15 amino acids. CDR3 in DNA: TGTGCCAGCGGCTTAAGCAGGGGGCAGAGGGAAAAACTGTTTTTT. Translating it yields CASGLSRGQREKLFF.

The V gene is TRBV9, the J gene TRBJ2-1; maybe TRBD1 (6 bases). The CDR3 sequence is 15 residues long. V lost 0 bases and J 4 bases, leaving 11 bases between the germline ends. Germline V gene sequence: CDR1 SGDLS, CDR2 YYNGEE. The CDR3, as DNA: TGTGCCAGCAGCGTAGGAGGGGGATATTACAATGAGCAGTTCTTC. Its translation is CASSVGGGYYNEQFF.

This clonotype was detected only a few times. This sequence joins TRBV7-3 and TRBJ2-5, with 8 bases aligning to TRBD2. Looked up from germline, CDR1 is SGHTA and CDR2 is FQGTGA. Germline trimming cut 4 bases from V and 5 bases from J; bases unmatched to any gene: 9. CDR3 length equals 15 residues. The CDR3 DNA follows: TGTGCCAGCAGCTCTACAGCGGGAGTAGTGGAGACCCAGTACTTC. Protein product: CASSSTAGVVETQYF. The variable domain in full, with the rest retrieved from reference TRBV7-3 and TRBJ2-5, is GAGVSQTPSNKVTEKGKYVELRCDPISGHTALYWYRQSLGQGPEFLIYFQGTGAADDSGLPNDRFFAVRPEGSVSTLKIQRTERGDSAVYLCASSSTAGVVETQYFGPGTRLLVL.

Regarding this clonotype: Possible read error: a much larger clone is one base away. The chain is built from TRBV2 and TRBJ2-4, with D tentatively TRBD1 (6 bases). The CDR3 is 14 amino acids. From germline, CDR1 is SNHLY and CDR2 FYNNEI. The V end lost 6 bases, the J end lost 7 bases, and 16 bases lay between the germline ends. CDR3 DNA sequence: TGTGCCAGCAGACAAACAGGGATATGGAACATTCAGTACTTC. It is translated as CASRQTGIWNIQYF.

Only a few counts were recorded for this clonotype. This rearrangement joins TRBV6-6 to TRBJ1-2, with D perhaps TRBD1 (5 bases). V was clipped by 4 bases and J by 4 bases, with 16 bases between them. This CDR3 contains 15 residues. Germline V gives CDR1 MNHNY, CDR2 SVGAGI (reference sequence). This CDR3 reads CASSSSGPTVYGYTF. CDR3 sequence (DNA): TGTGCCAGCAGTTCATCGGGACCTACTGTCTATGGCTACACCTTC.

Turning to this clonotype: A junction end diverges from the germline sequence, so it may reflect a read error. V gene TRBV6-6 combines with J gene TRBJ2-7; 7 nucleotides align to TRBD1. The CDR3 is 14 amino acids. CDR1 is MNHNY and CDR2 is SVGAGI in the germline V gene (reference sequence). Here the CDR3 reads CASSDHRGFYVQYF. The CDR3 DNA sequence: TGTGCCAGCAGTGACCACAGGGGTTTTTACGTGCAGTACTTC.

The CDR3 DNA follows: TGTGCCAGCAGCCAAGGGTGGCAGGGGCTGGGCACTGAAGCTTTCTTT. Translating it yields CASSQGWQGLGTEAFF. The V and J genes are TRBV3-1 and TRBJ1-1; possibly TRBD1 for D (6 bases). The germline CDR1 and CDR2 sequences are LGHDT and YNNKEL (reference sequence). The CDR3 has 16 amino acids. V was clipped by 1 base and J by 4 bases, with 16 bases between them.

The chain uses TRBV6-5 and TRBJ2-3, with D possibly being TRBD2 (5 bases). The CDR3 spans 13 residues. The germline gives CDR1 MNHEY, CDR2 SVGAGI. With 8 bases removed from V and 5 bases from J, the gap between germline ends came to 14 bases. The DNA for the CDR3 is TGTGCCAGCGTTCGGGGAGTCGGAGATACGCAGTATTTT. Residues: CASVRGVGDTQYF.

This chain links TRBV12-3 or TRBV12-4 with TRBJ2-1; D gene uncertain. V lost 6 bases and J lost 5, with 17 bases in between. CDR3 length: 15 amino acids. The CDR3 bases are TGTGCCAGCAGCCCCGGACCTAAAGCCGACAATGAGCAGTTCTTC. Translated: CASSPGPKADNEQFF.

This clonotype showed up just a few times. The V gene is TRBV3-1, the J gene TRBJ2-5; 9 positions agree with TRBD2. The end of the DNA is better explained by TRBJ2-7, so the J call may be wrong. There are 15 residues in the CDR3. Germline CDR1 LGHDT, CDR2 YNNKEL (reference sequence). As DNA, the CDR3 is TGTGCCAGCAGCCAAGGGGTAGCGGGAGACTACGAGCAGTACTTC. Its translation: CASSQGVAGDYEQYF.

This chain connects TRBV29-1 to TRBJ2-3; 7 bases map to TRBD2. There are 13 residues in the CDR3. After removal of 4 bases from V and 8 bases from J, the junction contained 9 bases not matched to a gene. Germline CDR1 SQVTM, CDR2 ANQGSEA. CDR3: CSVVLAVGGTQYF. DNA for the CDR3: TGCAGCGTTGTTCTAGCGGTTGGGGGTACGCAGTATTTT.

This chain connects TRBV5-1 to TRBJ2-7; TRBD2 is a possible D gene (5 bases). The CDR3 has 14 residues. V dropped 2 bases and J dropped 5 bases, with 14 bases sitting between them. CDR1 and CDR2 from the germline V gene are SGHRS and YFSETQ. CDR3 sequence (DNA): TGCGCCAGCAGCTTCGGACTGAGAGGAGACGAGCAGTACTTC. It specifies CASSFGLRGDEQYF.

The chain couples TRBV12-3 or TRBV12-4 to TRBJ2-1, with D tentatively TRBD2 (5 bases). There are 16 residues in the CDR3. The V and J ends lost 1 base and 6 bases respectively, with 16 bases between them. The CDR3 DNA sequence: TGTGCCAGCAGTTTAGGAGGGTGGAGGTCGGTCAATGAGCAGTTCTTC. Residues: CASSLGGWRSVNEQFF.